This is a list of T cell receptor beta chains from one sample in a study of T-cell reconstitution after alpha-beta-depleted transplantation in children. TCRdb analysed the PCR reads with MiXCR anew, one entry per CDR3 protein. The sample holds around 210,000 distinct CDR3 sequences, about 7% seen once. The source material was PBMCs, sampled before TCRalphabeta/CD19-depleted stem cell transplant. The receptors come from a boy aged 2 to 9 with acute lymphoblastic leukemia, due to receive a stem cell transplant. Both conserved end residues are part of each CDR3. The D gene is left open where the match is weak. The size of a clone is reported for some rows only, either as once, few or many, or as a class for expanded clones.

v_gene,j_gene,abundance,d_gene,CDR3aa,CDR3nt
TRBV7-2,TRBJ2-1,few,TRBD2,CASIRPSGGGLGREQFF,TGTGCCAGCATCAGACCTTCGGGGGGAGGTCTCGGAAGAGAGCAGTTCTTC
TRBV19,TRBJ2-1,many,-,CASSIERRGHEQFF,TGTGCCAGTAGTATCGAGCGGAGAGGCCATGAGCAGTTCTTC
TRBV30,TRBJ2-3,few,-,CAWSHMATDTQYF,TGTGCCTGGAGCCATATGGCCACAGATACGCAGTATTTT
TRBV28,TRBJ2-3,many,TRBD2,CASTTSGTDTQYF,TGTGCCAGCACTACTAGCGGGACAGATACGCAGTATTTT
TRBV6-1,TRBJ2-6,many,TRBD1,CASSEQGAISLGANVLTF,TGTGCCAGCAGTGAACAGGGGGCGATCTCTCTGGGGGCCAACGTCCTGACTTTC
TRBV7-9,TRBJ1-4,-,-,CASSPDRDEKLFF,TGTGCCAGCAGCCCAGACAGAGATGAAAAACTGTTTTTT
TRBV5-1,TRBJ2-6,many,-,CASGKTGPGANVLTF,TGCGCCAGCGGAAAGACAGGTCCTGGGGCCAACGTCCTGACTTTC
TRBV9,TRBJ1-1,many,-,CASSVDGVEGLRPEAFF,TGTGCCAGCAGCGTAGATGGGGTTGAGGGGCTGAGGCCTGAAGCTTTCTTT
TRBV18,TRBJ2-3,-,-,CASLDWGATQYF,TGTGCCAGCCTCGATTGGGGAGCTACGCAGTATTTT
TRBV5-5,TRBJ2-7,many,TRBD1,CASRLRTGLYSYEQYF,TGTGCCAGCAGACTCCGGACAGGGCTTTACTCCTACGAGCAGTACTTC
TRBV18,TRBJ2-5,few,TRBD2,CASSPSRRGKIQETQYF,TGTGCCAGCTCACCATCCCGGCGGGGGAAAATCCAAGAGACCCAGTACTTC
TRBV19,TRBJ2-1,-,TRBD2,CASSPPGRTSGDNEQFF,TGTGCCAGTAGTCCCCCCGGGAGGACTAGCGGGGACAATGAGCAGTTCTTC
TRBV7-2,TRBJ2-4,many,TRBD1,CASSLEQGAVSKNIQYF,TGTGCCAGCAGCCTGGAACAGGGGGCGGTGTCCAAAAACATTCAGTACTTC
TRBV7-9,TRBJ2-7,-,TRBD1,CASSPVTGGLFHEQYF,TGTGCCAGCAGCCCCGTAACAGGGGGCCTCTTCCACGAGCAGTACTTC
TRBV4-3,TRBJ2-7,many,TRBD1,CASSQVQGHLDEQYF,TGCGCCAGCAGCCAAGTACAGGGGCATCTCGACGAGCAGTACTTC
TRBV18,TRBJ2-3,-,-,CASSPFTTTPSTDTQYF,TGTGCCAGCTCACCATTCACTACTACCCCTAGCACAGATACGCAGTATTTT
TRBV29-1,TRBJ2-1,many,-,CSGEESSYNEQFF,TGCAGCGGGGAAGAGAGCTCCTACAATGAGCAGTTCTTC
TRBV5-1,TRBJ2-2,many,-,CAITLNGELFF,TGCGCCATCACCCTTAACGGGGAGCTGTTTTTT
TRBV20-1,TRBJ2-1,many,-,CSADTISGDNEQFF,TGCAGTGCCGACACTATCTCCGGGGACAATGAGCAGTTCTTC
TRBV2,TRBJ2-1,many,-,CASRFESGGDEQFF,TGTGCCAGCAGGTTTGAGTCGGGGGGCGATGAGCAGTTCTTC
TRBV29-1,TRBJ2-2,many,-,CSGLTVNTGELFF,TGCAGTGGGCTCACAGTCAACACCGGGGAGCTGTTTTTT
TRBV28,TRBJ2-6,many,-,CASSPFLGSAGANVLTF,TGTGCCAGCAGCCCCTTTTTGGGGTCCGCTGGGGCCAACGTCCTGACTTTC
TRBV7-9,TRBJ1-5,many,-,CASSLVGAQPQHF,TGTGCCAGCAGCTTAGTAGGTGCTCAGCCCCAGCATTTT
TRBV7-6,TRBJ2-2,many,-,CASSPQSALTNTGELFF,TGTGCCAGCAGCCCCCAAAGCGCCCTTACGAACACCGGGGAGCTGTTTTTT
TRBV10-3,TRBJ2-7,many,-,CAISGTEFDYEQYF,TGTGCCATCAGTGGGACAGAGTTTGACTACGAGCAGTACTTC
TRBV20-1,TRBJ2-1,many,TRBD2,CSARKKREGYNEQFF,TGCAGTGCTAGAAAGAAGCGGGAAGGGTACAATGAGCAGTTCTTC
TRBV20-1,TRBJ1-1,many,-,CSAPRANEAFF,TGCAGTGCCCCCCGGGCGAATGAAGCTTTCTTT
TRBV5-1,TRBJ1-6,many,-,CASSLFGEDYNSPLHF,TGCGCCAGCAGCTTGTTTGGGGAAGACTATAATTCACCCCTCCACTTT
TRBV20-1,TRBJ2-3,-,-,CSAPTPDTQYF,TGCAGTGCTCCGACCCCAGATACGCAGTATTTT